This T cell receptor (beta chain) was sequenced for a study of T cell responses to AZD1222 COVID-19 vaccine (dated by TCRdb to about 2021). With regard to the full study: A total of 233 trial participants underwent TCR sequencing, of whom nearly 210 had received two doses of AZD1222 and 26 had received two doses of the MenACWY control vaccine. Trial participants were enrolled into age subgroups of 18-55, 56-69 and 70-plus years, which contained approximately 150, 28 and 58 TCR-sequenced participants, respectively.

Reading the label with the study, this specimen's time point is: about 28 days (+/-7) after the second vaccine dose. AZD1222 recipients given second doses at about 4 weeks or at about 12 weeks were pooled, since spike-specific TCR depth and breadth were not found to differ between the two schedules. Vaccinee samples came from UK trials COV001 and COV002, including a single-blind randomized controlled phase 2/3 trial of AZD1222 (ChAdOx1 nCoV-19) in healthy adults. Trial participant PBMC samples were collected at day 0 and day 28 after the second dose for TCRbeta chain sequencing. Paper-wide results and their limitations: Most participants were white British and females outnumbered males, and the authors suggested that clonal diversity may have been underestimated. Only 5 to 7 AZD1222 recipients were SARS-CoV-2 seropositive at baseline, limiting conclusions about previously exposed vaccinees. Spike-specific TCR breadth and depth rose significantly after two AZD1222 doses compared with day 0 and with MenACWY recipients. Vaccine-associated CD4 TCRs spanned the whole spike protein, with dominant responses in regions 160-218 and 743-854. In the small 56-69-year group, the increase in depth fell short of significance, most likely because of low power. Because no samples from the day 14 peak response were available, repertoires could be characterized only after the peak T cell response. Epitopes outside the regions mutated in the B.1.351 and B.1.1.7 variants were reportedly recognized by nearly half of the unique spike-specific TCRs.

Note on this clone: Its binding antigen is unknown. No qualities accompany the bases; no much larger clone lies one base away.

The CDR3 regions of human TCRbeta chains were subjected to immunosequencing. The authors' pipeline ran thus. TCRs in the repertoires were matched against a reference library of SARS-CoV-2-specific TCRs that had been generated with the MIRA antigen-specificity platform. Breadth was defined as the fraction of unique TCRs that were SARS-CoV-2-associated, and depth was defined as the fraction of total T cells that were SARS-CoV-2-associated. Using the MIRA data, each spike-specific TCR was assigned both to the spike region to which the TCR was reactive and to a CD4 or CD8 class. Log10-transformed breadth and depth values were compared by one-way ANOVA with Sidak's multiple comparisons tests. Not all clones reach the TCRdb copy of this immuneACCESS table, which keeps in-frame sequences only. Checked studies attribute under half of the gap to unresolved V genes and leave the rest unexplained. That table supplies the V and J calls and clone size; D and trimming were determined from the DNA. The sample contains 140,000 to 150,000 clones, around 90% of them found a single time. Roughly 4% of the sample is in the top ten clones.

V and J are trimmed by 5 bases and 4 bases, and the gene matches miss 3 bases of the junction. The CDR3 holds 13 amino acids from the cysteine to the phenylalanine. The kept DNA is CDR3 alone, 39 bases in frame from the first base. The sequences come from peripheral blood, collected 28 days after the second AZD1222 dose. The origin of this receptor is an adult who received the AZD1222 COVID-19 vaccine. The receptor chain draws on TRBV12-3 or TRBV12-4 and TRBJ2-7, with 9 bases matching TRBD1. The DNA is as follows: TGTGCCAGCAGTGGGGACAGGGAGTACGAGCAGTACTTC. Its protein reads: CASSGDREYEQYF.